Sequencing of this T cell receptor beta chain was carried out in a study of T cell responses to AZD1222 COVID-19 vaccine. Findings and limits, study-wide: Most donors were white British, females outnumbered males, and clonal diversity was possibly underestimated.

The repertoire was sequenced with immunoSEQ multiplex PCR; TCRdb's copy has only in-frame clones and lacks some. The table has over 100,000 clones, about four fifths seen once; the top ten hold roughly 9.9%. The count of this clone is one. Antigen: not known. The length of the CDR3 is 16 residues. Trimming took 3 bases from V and 5 from J, leaving 18 bases between them. Germline CDR1 reads LNHDA; CDR2 reads SQIVND (reference sequence). The origin of this receptor is an adult in good health. The sequenced sample was peripheral blood, obtained on day 0 of AZD1222 vaccination. The V gene is TRBV19, the J gene TRBJ2-3; D is perhaps TRBD1 (6 bases). The CDR3 nucleotides read TGTGCCAGTAGTATTAGTCGGCAGGGGCCCGGAGATACGCAGTATTTT. Translating it yields CASSISRQGPGDTQYF.